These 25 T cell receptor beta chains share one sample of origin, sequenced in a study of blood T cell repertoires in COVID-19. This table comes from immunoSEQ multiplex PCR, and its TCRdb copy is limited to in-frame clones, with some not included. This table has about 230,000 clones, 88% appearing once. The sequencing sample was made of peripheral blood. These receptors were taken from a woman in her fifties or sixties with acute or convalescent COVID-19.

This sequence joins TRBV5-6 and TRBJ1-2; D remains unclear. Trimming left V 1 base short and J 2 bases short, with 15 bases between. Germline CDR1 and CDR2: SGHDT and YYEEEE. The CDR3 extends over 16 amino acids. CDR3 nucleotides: TGTGCCAGCAGCTTGTTAAAGAGCGGCCCCAACTATGGCTACACCTTC. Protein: CASSLLKSGPNYGYTF.

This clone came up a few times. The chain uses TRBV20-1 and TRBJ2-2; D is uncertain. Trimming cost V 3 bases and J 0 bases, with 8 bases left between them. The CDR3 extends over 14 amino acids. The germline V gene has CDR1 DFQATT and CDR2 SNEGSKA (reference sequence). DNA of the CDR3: TGCAGTGCTAGTTGGGCAGCGAACACCGGGGAGCTGTTTTTT. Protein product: CSASWAANTGELFF.

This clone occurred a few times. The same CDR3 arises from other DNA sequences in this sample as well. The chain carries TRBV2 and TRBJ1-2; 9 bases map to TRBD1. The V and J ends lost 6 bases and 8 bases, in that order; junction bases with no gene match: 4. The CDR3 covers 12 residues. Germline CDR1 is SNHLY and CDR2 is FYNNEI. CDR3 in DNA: TGTGCCAGCAGCCGGACAGGGGACGGCTACACCTTC. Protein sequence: CASSRTGDGYTF. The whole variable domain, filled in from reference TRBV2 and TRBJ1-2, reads EPEVTQTPSHQVTQMGQEVILRCVPISNHLYFYWYRQILGQKVEFLVSFYNNEISEKSEIFDDQFSVERPDGSNFTLKIRSTKLEDSAMYFCASSRTGDGYTFGSGTRLTVV.

The CDR3 nucleotides read TGTGCCAGCAGTGACCCACTCACGATCTGGGCCTATGGCTACACCTTC. It translates to CASSDPLTIWAYGYTF. The chain uses TRBV6-1 and TRBJ1-2; D is ambiguous. Between the trimmed V and J ends, which lost 3 bases and 4 bases, there was a span of 18 bases. The CDR3 has 16 amino acids. Germline loops: CDR1 MNHNS, CDR2 SASEGT.

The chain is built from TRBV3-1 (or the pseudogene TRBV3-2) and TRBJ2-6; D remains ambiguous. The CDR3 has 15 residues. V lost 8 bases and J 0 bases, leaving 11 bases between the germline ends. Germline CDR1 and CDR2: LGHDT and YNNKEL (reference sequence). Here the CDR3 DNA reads TGTGCCAGCGGTCTAGTCGGCTCTGGGGCCAACGTCCTGACTTTC. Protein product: CASGLVGSGANVLTF.

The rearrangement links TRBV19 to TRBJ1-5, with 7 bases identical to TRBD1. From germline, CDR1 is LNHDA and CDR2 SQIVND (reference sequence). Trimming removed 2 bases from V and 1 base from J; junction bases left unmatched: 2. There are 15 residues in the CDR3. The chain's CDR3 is CASSIMGQSNQPQHF. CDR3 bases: TGTGCCAGTAGTATAATGGGACAGAGCAATCAGCCCCAGCATTTT.

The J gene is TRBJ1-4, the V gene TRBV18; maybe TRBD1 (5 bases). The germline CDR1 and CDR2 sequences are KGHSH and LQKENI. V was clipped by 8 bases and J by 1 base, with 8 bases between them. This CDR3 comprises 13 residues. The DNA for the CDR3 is TGTGCCAGCAATCAGGGAACTAATGAAAAACTGTTTTTT. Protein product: CASNQGTNEKLFF.

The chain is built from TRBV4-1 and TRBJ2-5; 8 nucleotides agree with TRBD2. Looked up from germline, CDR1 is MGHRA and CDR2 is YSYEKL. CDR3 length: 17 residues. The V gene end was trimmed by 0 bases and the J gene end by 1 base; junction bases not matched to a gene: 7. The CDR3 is CASSQERGLAGQETQYF. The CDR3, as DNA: TGCGCCAGCAGCCAAGAGAGGGGTCTAGCGGGCCAAGAGACCCAGTACTTC.

CDR3 in amino acids: CASKKDPTGQGEKLFF. CDR3 bases: TGTGCCAGCAAAAAAGACCCGACAGGGCAGGGTGAAAAACTGTTTTTT. This chain links TRBV2 with TRBJ1-4; 7 bases align to TRBD1. The CDR3 contains 16 residues. Germline-derived CDR1 and CDR2 are SNHLY and FYNNEI. V gave up 7 bases and J gave up 7 bases; unmatched junction bases: 15.

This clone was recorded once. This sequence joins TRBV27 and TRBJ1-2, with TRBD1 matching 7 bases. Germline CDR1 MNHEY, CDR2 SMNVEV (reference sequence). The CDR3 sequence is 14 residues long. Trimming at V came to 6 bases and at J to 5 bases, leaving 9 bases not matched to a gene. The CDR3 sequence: CASRGTGTEYGYTF. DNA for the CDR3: TGTGCCAGCAGGGGTACCGGGACAGAATATGGCTACACCTTC.

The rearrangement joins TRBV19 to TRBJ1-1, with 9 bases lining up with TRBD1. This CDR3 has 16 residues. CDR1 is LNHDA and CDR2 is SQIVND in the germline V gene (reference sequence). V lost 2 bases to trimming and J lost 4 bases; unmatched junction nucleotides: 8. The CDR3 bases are TGTGCCAGTAGTATACCCATCGGACAGGGGCTCACTGAAGCTTTCTTT. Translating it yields CASSIPIGQGLTEAFF.

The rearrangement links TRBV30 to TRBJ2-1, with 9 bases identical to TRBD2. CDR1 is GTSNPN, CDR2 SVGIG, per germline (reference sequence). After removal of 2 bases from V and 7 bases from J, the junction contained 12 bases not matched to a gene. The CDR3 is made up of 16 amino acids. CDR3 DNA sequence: TGTGCCTGGAGTTTAATTAGCGGGAGAAGCGGGAATGAGCAGTTCTTC. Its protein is CAWSLISGRSGNEQFF. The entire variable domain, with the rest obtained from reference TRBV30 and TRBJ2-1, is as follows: SQTIHQWPATLVQPVGSPLSLECTVEGTSNPNLYWYRQAAGRGLQLLFYSVGIGQISSEVPQNLSASRPQDRQFILSSKKLLLSDSGFYLCAWSLISGRSGNEQFFGPGTRLTVL.

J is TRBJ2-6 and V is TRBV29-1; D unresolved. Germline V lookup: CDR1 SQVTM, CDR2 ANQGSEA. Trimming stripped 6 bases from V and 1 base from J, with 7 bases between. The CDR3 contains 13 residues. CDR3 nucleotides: TGCAGCGTCCAGGAATCTGGGGCCAACGTCCTGACTTTC. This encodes CSVQESGANVLTF. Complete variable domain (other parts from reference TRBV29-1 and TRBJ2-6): SAVISQKPSRDICQRGTSLTIQCQVDSQVTMMFWYRQQPGQSLTLIATANQGSEATYESGFVIDKFPISRPNLTFSTLTVSNMSPEDSSIYLCSVQESGANVLTFGAGSRLTVL.

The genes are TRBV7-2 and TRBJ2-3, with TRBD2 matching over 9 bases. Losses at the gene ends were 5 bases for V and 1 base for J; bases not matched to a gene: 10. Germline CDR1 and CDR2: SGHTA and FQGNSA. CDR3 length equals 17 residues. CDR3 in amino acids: CASSMSSGGRGTDTQYF. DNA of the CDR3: TGTGCCAGCAGCATGTCCAGCGGGGGGCGGGGCACAGATACGCAGTATTTT. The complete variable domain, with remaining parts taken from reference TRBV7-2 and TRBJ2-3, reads GAGVSQSPSNKVTEKGKDVELRCDPISGHTALYWYRQSLGQGLEFLIYFQGNSAPDKSGLPSDRFSAERTGGSVSTLTIQRTQQEDSAVYLCASSMSSGGRGTDTQYFGPGTRLTVL.

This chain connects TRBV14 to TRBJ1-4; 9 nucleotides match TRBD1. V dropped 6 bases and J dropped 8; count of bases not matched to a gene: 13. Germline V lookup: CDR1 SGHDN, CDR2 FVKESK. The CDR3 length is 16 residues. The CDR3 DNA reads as TGTGCCAGCAGTCATACAGGGGGCTGGGGGAAAGAAAAACTGTTTTTT. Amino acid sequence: CASSHTGGWGKEKLFF.

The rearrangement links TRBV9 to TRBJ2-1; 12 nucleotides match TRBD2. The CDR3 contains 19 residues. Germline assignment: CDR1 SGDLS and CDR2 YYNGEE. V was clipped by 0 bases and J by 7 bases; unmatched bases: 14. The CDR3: CASSVEPTSGGSKRNEQFF. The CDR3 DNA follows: TGTGCCAGCAGCGTAGAACCTACTAGCGGGGGGTCTAAGAGGAATGAGCAGTTCTTC.

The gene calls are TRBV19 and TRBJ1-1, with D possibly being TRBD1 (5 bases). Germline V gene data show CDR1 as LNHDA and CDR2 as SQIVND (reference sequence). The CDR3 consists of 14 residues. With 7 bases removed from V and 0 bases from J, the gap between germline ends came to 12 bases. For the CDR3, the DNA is TGTGCCAGTACCAGATGGGGCATGAACACTGAAGCTTTCTTT. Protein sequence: CASTRWGMNTEAFF.

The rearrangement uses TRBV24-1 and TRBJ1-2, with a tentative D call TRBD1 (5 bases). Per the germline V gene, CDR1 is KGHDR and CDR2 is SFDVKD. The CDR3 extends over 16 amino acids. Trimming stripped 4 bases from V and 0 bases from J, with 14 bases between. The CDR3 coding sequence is TGTGCCACCAGTGACCTAGACAGTCCCCCTAACTATGGCTACACCTTC. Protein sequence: CATSDLDSPPNYGYTF.

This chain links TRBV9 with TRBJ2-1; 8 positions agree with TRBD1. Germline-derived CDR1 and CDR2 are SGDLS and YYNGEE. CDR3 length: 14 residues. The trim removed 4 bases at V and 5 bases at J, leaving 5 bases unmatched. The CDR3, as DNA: TGTGCCAGCAGCAGTTACAGGGGGAACAATGAGCAGTTCTTC. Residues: CASSSYRGNNEQFF.

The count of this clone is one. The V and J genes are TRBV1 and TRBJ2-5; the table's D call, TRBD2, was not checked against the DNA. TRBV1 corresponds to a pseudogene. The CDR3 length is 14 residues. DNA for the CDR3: TGCACCAGCAGCCGTCCGGGGAACCAAGAGACCCAGTACTTC. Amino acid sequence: CTSSRPGNQETQYF.

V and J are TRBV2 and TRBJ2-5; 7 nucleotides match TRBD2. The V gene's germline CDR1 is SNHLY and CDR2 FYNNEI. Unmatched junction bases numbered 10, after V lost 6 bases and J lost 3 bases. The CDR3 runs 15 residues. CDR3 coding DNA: TGTGCCAGCAGAGATTGGGGGGGTGTAGAAGAGACCCAGTACTTC. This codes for CASRDWGGVEETQYF.

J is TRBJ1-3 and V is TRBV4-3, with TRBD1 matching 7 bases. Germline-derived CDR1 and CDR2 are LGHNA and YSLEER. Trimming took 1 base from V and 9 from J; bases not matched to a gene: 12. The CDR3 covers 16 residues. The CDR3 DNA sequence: TGCGCCAGCAGCCAAGTAGGGGGCGTCTCAGGTGGCACCATATATTTT. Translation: CASSQVGGVSGGTIYF.

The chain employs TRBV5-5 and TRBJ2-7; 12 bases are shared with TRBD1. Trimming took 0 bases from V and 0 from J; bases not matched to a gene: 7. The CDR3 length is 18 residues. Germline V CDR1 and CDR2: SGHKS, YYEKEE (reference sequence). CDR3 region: CASSLVGQGATTSYEQYF. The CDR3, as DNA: TGTGCCAGCAGCTTGGTGGGACAGGGGGCTACGACCTCCTACGAGCAGTACTTC.

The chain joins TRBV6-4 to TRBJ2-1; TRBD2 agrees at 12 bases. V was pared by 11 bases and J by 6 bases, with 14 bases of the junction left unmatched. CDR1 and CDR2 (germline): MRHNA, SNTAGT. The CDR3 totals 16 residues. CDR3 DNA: TGTGCCGGCCCACTAGCGGGAGGCCTCCTAGTCAATGAGCAGTTCTTC. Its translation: CAGPLAGGLLVNEQFF.

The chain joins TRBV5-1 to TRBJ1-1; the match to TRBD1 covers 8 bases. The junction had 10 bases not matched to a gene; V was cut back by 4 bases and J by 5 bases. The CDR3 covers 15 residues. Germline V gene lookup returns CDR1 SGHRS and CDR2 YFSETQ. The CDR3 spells CASSTDQGAGTEAFF. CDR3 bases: TGCGCCAGCAGCACCGACCAGGGGGCAGGAACTGAAGCTTTCTTT.